What follows are 2 T cell receptor beta chains derived from one specimen sequenced in a study of T cell responses to AZD1222 COVID-19 vaccine. Using immunoSEQ multiplex PCR, the repertoire was profiled, and TCRdb retains in-frame clones only, with some absent. The data contain fewer than 180,000 clones, about 93% of them singletons. Specimen: peripheral blood, collected on day 0 of AZD1222 vaccination. The receptors originated from an adult in good health.

In nucleotides, the CDR3 is TGTGCCAGCAGCTTAGGGACCTCTGGAAACACCATATATTTT. This codes for CASSLGTSGNTIYF. The rearrangement joins TRBV7-9 to TRBJ1-3; no clear D. Germline loops: CDR1 SEHNR, CDR2 FQNEAQ (reference sequence). The CDR3 is 14 residues long. The V gene lost 1 base and the J gene lost 0 bases, with 4 bases spanning the gap.

The V call is TRBV5-1, the J call TRBJ2-5; D unclear. V lost 4 bases, J lost 6 bases, and 16 bases lay in between. The CDR3 extends over 14 amino acids. The germline V gene encodes CDR1 SGHRS and CDR2 YFSETQ. CDR3 sequence (DNA): TGCGCCAGCAGCAGGACCCTTTGGGAAAAGACCCAGTACTTC. Translated: CASSRTLWEKTQYF.